This TCR beta chain appears in the sequencing data of a study of T cell responses to AZD1222 COVID-19 vaccine. Study-level findings and limits: There were repertoire samples only from the period after the peak T cell response. The sample set comprised mostly white British donors with more females, and clonal diversity was possibly underestimated. Dominant at 160-218 and 743-854, vaccine-associated CD4 TCRs also spanned spike.

Investigators merged groups given second doses at roughly 4 or roughly 12 weeks. Points on this clone: The antigen is not known.

Sequencing was performed with immunoSEQ multiplex PCR; in TCRdb, only in-frame clones are kept and a portion is missing. The sample has some 120,000 clones; around 89% are singletons. This CDR3 has 15 amino acids. Trimming removed 2 bases from V and 8 bases from J; junction bases left unmatched: 5. Germline lookup yields CDR1 MNHEY and CDR2 SVGAGI. This TCR was sampled from an adult who received the AZD1222 COVID-19 vaccine. The rearrangement links TRBV6-5 to TRBJ2-1, with 11 bases lining up with TRBD2. This specimen consisted of peripheral blood, obtained 28 days after the second AZD1222 dose. CDR3 protein: CASSYPSGGRDEQFF. The CDR3 DNA is TGTGCCAGCAGTTACCCTAGCGGGGGGCGGGATGAGCAGTTCTTC.